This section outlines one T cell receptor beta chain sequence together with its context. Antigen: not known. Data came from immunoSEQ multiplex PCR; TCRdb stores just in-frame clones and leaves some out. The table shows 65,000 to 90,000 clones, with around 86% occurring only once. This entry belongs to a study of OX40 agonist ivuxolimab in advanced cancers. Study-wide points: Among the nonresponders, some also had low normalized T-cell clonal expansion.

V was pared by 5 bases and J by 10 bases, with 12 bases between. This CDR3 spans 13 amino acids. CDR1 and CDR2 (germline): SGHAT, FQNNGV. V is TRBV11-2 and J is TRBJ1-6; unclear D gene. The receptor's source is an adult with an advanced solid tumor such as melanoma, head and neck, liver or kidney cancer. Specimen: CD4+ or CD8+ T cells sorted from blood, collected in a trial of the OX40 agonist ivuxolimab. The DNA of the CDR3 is TGTGCCAGCAGCCCAAAGTTAGACTCACCCCTCCACTTT. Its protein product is CASSPKLDSPLHF.